This TCR beta chain stems from a study of tumor and adjacent non-tumor tissue in lung cancer. On the study more broadly: Patients were aged roughly 31 to 76, about ten men and roughly five women, stage I to III.

The library came from three nested PCR rounds adapted from ARM-PCR protocols. Via MiXCR, TCRdb re-called the multiplex PCR reads, giving one row per CDR3 protein. The sample holds 130,000 or so distinct CDR3 sequences, approximately 71% seen once. V lost 3 bases and J lost 4, with 9 bases in between. The CDR3 length is 13 residues. Per the germline V gene, CDR1 is GTSNPN and CDR2 is SVGIG (reference sequence). This sample's RNA came from whole unsorted tissue. A note on this clonotype: The antigen is unknown.

Overall study results and limits: Tumor repertoires had a smaller top 100 clone share than normal lung.

The clonotype originates from a man aged 25-40 years with non-small cell lung cancer. The material sequenced was lung tumor tissue. This sequence joins TRBV30 and TRBJ1-4; no firm D call. This CDR3 reads CAWRQQYNEKLFF. CDR3 in DNA: TGTGCCTGGAGGCAACAGTATAATGAAAAACTGTTTTTT.